This T cell receptor (beta chain) emerged from a study of lymphopenia after photon versus proton radiotherapy. Study findings and constraints: Post-nadir TCR diversity decline inversely tracked overall survival among those who died. Photon-treated patients lost naive T cells and TCR diversity; proton-treated stayed stable. Oligoclonal CD8+ Temra expansion after nadir drove photon patients' diversity drop. Only patients who died were analyzed for survival; proton advantage is unproven.

To note about this clone: Its specificity is not known.

CDR1 and CDR2 (germline): KGHSH, LQKENI. Trimming removed 1 base from V and 2 bases from J, with 6 bases in between. This CDR3 comprises 14 residues. Some clones are missing from TCRdb's copy, which holds only in-frame ones; the method was immunoSEQ multiplex PCR. The data show thousands of clones, with approximately 89% seen just once and 15% to 20% held by the top ten. The chain has TRBV18 and TRBJ1-5; D not certain. Here the sequenced sample was peripheral blood, taken from a patient treated with photon-based radiotherapy. This receptor was obtained from a man between 60 and 75 years old with cholangiocarcinoma. This chain's CDR3 is CASSPQGGNQPQHF. The CDR3 DNA reads TGTGCCAGCTCACCACAGGGAGGCAATCAGCCCCAGCATTTT.